This T cell receptor beta chain was recorded in a study of shared clonotypes between healthy human individuals. On the study more broadly: Each donor contributed plates that comprised three CD4 naive, three CD4 memory, two CD8 naive and one CD8 memory. The study, taken as a whole, reports: Clonotypes that were shared across a handful of donors made up 4% to 6% of naive CD4 clonotypes.

Trimming removed 6 bases at V and 2 bases at J, with 15 bases between. The CDR3 extends over 15 amino acids. Per the germline V gene, CDR1 is MNHEY and CDR2 is SVGAGI. For this clone: No antigen is known for it.

The data were produced by immunoSEQ multiplex PCR, yet TCRdb's version contains in-frame clones alone and is incomplete. The sample carries 2,500,000 or so clones, 93% recorded once. Sequencing was performed on naive CD4+ T cells from PBMCs. Subset of the sample: CD45RA+ positively selected. The genes are TRBV6-5 and TRBJ2-3; tentatively, D is TRBD2 (6 bases). The sequence came from a man between 18 and 29 years old in good health. Some clones in this sample may be carry-over from other donors' samples. The CDR3 region is CASRGASGYTDTQYF. In DNA, the CDR3 is TGTGCCAGCAGGGGTGCCAGCGGGTACACAGATACGCAGTATTTT.